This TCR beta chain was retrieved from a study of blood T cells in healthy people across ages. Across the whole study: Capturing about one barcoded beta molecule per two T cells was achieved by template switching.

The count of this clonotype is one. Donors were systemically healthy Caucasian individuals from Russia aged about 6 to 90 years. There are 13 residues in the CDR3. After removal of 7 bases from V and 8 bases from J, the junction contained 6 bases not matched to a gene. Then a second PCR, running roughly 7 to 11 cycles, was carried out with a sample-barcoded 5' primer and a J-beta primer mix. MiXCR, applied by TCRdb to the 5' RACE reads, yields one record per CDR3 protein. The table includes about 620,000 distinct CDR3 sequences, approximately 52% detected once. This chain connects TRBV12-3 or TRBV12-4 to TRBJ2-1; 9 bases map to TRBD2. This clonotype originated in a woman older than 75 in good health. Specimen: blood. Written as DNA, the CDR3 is TGTGCCAGCATCAAAGCGGGGGGATATGAGCAGTTCTTC. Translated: CASIKAGGYEQFF.